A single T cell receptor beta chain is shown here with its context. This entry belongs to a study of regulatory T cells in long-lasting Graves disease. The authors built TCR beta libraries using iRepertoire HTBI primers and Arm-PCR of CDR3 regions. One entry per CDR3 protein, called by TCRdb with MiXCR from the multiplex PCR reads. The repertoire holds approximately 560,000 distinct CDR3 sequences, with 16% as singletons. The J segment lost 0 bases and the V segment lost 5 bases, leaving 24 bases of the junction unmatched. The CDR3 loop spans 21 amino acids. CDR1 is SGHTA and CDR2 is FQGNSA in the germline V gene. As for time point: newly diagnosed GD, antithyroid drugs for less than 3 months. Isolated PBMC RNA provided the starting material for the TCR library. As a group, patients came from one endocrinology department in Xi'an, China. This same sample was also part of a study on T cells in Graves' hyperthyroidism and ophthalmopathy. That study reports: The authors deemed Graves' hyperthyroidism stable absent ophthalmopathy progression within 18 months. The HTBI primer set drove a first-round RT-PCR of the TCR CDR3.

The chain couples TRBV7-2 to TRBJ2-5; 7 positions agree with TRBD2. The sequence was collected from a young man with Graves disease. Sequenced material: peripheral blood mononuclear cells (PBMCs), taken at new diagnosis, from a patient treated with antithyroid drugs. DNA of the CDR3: TGTGCCAGCAGCCCGAGTCTCACGGGGCAAGGGAGGGCGGGAAACCAAGAGACCCAGTACTTC. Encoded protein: CASSPSLTGQGRAGNQETQYF.